Listed below are T cell receptor beta chains from one sample, sequenced in a study of CD8 T cells in Susac syndrome. TCRdb processed the immunoSEQ multiplex PCR reads anew with MiXCR; each CDR3 protein has one entry. The top ten hold around 0.11% of the sample, which has around 190,000 distinct CDR3 sequences, approximately 94% seen once. The sequenced sample consisted of CD4+ T cells from PBMCs. These TCRs come from a human donor in good health. Each CDR3 is given with its conserved first and last residue. A D gene is named only where the DNA matches it firmly. Expanded clones are given a class, and other clones once, few, many or no size at all.

size | D | J | V | DNA | CDR3
- | - | TRBJ2-3 | TRBV3-1 | TGTGCCAGCAGCCAAGGTGGGACACGGCCAGATACGCAGTATTTT | CASSQGGTRPDTQYF
- | - | TRBJ1-1 | TRBV7-8 | TGTGCCAGCAAGAAGACCCGGGGGCTTAACACTGAAGCTTTCTTT | CASKKTRGLNTEAFF
- | - | TRBJ2-3 | TRBV20-1 | TGCAGTGCTAGTATGCAGACTAGCACAGATACGCAGTATTTT | CSASMQTSTDTQYF
once | - | TRBJ2-2 | TRBV30 | TGTGCCTGGAGTGCTGAGCGACCCACCGGGGAGCTGTTTTTT | CAWSAERPTGELFF
- | TRBD2 | TRBJ2-5 | TRBV5-1 | TGCGCCAGCAGCACAACTAGCGGGAGTTTTGAAGAGACCCAGTACTTC | CASSTTSGSFEETQYF
- | TRBD2 | TRBJ2-7 | TRBV20-1 | TGCAGTGCGAAATCTATAGCGGGAGGCCGGTACGAGCAGTACTTC | CSAKSIAGGRYEQYF
- | - | TRBJ1-5 | TRBV12-3/TRBV12-4 | TGTGCCAGCAGTGGACACCACAATCAGCCCCAGCATTTT | CASSGHHNQPQHF
- | - | TRBJ2-3 | TRBV27 | TGTGCCAGCAGTTTCATAGCGGCAGGCACAGATACGCAGTATTTT | CASSFIAAGTDTQYF
- | - | TRBJ2-6 | TRBV27 | TGTGCCAGCAGTTTTGTCCCCCCGGTAGCCAACGTCCTGACTTTC | CASSFVPPVANVLTF
- | - | TRBJ2-7 | TRBV30 | TGTGCCTGGAGTGTACTTTTGGTCCACGAGCAGTACTTC | CAWSVLLVHEQYF
- | - | TRBJ2-2 | TRBV12-3/TRBV12-4 | TGTGCCAGCAGTCTGGGGAGTACCGGGGAGCTGTTTTTT | CASSLGSTGELFF
- | - | TRBJ2-3 | TRBV2 | TGTGCCAGCAGTGACGGGGTTGCAGATACGCAGTATTTT | CASSDGVADTQYF
few | - | TRBJ2-3 | TRBV24-1 | TGTGCCACCTCTGGTCCCACAGATACGCAGTATTTT | CATSGPTDTQYF